The present entry profiles one T cell receptor beta chain with its context. No antigen is known for it. Within one base of it there is no much larger clone, and no base qualities were kept. Distinct nucleotide sequences in the sample also encode this CDR3. The immunoSEQ Assay, a bias-controlled multiplex PCR, was used to amplify TCRbeta CDR3 regions from genomic DNA. Turning to the authors' computational methods: Nucleated cell counts per sample were estimated from amplification of reference gene primers within the assay. To quantify the absolute abundance of each unique TCRbeta CDR3 rearrangement, sequence reads were collapsed and filtered. Productive Simpson clonality was computed per sample as the square root of Simpson's diversity index over productive rearrangements. This is the immuneACCESS table as TCRdb keeps it, with only in-frame sequences that have V and J called. A part of the clones is gone; compared with another copy, unresolved V genes explain less than half, and the rest is unexplained. The V and J calls and clone size come from that table; D and trimming were worked out from the DNA. Here the sample has approximately 200,000 clones; roughly 86% occur a single time. The ten largest make up about 9.7% of the sample.

The data originate from a study of blood T cell repertoires in COVID-19 (dated by TCRdb to 2018 to 2020). For the wider study: Samples covering the acute and convalescent phases of COVID-19 were provided by collaborators in the United States, Italy and Spain. The material from the prospective study consisted of cDNA or gDNA derived from T cells, B-cell-depleted T cells, or PBMCs. Nearly every sample came with metadata listing a de-identified subject ID, COVID-19 status, age in years and sex. Where HLA class I and class II types were available, the types were taken from metadata supplied by the sample provider, not from assay-based typing. Deeply sampled blood TCRbeta repertoires from subjects exposed to, actively infected with, or recovered from COVID-19 were included in the dataset. The repertoires were released in a freely available public database meant as a resource for research on the immune response to SARS-CoV-2. The samples were drawn from the first 160 participants of the ongoing ImmuneRACE study and from some 1,300 subjects provided by 6 global collaborators.

As encoded in the germline V gene (reference sequence), CDR1 is LNHDA while CDR2 is SQIVND. The cysteine opens and the phenylalanine closes a CDR3 of 15 amino acids. The only DNA kept is the CDR3, 45 bases in frame from the first base. V has 5 bases trimmed and J has 3 bases trimmed; junction bases matching no gene number 3. Participants in the prospective study were enrolled through a virtual design, were aged roughly 18 to 95 years, and lived in 24 United States geographic areas. In the prospective study, participants were assigned to cohorts based on the clinical history participants reported in a screening survey and a study questionnaire. Recovered participants in ImmuneRACE Cohort 3 were defined by two consecutive negative NP/OP PCR tests, clearance by a healthcare professional, or resolution of symptoms. In the prospective study, whole blood, serum and a nasopharyngeal or oropharyngeal swab were collected from each participant by mobile phlebotomists. Additional blood draws and questionnaires over an approximately 2-month period could optionally be provided by prospective study participants. Before DNA extraction, blood samples from the prospective study were shipped at room temperature or frozen.

Summary of the overall study and its limitations: Clinical and demographic metadata were provided uncurated, with the amount varying by source and participant.

In this chain, TRBV19 is recombined with TRBJ2-3; 12 middle bases align to TRBD2. What was sequenced was PBMCs or T cells enriched from blood (not recorded which). This receptor was identified in a woman in her 30s who had recovered from COVID-19. The CDR3 reads CASSPGTSGTDTQYF. The DNA sequence reads TGTGCCAGTAGTCCGGGGACTAGCGGGACAGATACGCAGTATTTT.